This T cell receptor beta chain was recorded in a study of T cell changes during pregnancy in multiple sclerosis. Data came from immunoSEQ multiplex PCR; TCRdb stores just in-frame clones and leaves some out. The sample holds 45,000 to 50,000 clones; approximately 94% are singletons and the top ten take 5.5%. Trimming took 1 base from V and 6 from J, leaving 20 bases between them. The CDR3 covers 16 residues. CDR1 and CDR2 from the germline V gene are SQVTM and ANQGSEA. The chain combines TRBV29-1 with TRBJ2-3, with a possible D match to TRBD1 (6 bases). The source is a female donor with multiple sclerosis, enrolled in a pregnancy study. Material: CD8+ T cells from peripheral blood mononuclear cells, obtained before pregnancy. The CDR3 coding sequence is TGCAGCGTTGAAGTTGTGGGGGTCAGGGGAGATGATACGCAGTATTTT. Protein: CSVEVVGVRGDDTQYF.